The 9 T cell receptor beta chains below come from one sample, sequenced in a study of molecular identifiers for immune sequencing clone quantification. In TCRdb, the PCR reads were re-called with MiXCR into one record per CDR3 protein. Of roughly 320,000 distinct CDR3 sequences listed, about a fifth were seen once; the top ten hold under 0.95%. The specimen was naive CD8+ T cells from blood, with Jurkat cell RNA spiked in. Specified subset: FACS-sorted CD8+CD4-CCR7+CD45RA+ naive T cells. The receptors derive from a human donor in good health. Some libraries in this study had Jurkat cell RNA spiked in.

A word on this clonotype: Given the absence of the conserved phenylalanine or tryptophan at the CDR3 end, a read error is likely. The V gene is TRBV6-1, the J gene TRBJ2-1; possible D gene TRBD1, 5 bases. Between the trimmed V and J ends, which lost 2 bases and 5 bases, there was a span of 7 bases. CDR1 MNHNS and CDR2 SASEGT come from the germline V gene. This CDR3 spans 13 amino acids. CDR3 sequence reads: CASSERQHNEQFL. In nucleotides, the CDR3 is TGTGCCAGCAGTGAAAGACAGCACAATGAGCAGTTCCTC.

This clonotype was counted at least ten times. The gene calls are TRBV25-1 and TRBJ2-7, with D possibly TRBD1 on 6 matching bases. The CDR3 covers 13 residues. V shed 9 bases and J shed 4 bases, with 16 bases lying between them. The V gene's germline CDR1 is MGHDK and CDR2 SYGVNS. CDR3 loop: CASSGTRGYEQYF. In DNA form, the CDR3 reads TGTGCCAGTTCAGGGACAAGAGGGTACGAGCAGTACTTC.

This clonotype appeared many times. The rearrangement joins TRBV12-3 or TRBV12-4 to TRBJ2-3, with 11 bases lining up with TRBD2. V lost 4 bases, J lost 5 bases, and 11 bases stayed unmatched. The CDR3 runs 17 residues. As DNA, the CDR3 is TGTGCCAGCAGTTCCACTATAGCGGGGGGGCCAAGAGATACGCAGTATTTT. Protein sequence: CASSSTIAGGPRDTQYF.

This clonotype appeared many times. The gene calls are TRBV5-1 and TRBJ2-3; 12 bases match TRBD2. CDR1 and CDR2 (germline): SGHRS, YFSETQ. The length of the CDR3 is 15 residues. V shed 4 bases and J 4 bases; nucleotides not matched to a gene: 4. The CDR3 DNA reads TGCGCCAGCAGCCTTACTAGCGGGGGGCCAGATACGCAGTATTTT. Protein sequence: CASSLTSGGPDTQYF.

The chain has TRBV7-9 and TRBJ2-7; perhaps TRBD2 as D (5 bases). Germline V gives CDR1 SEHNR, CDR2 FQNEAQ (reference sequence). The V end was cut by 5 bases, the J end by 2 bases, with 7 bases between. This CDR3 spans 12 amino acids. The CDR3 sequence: CASSTRTYEQYF. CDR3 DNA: TGTGCCAGCAGCACTAGAACCTACGAGCAGTACTTC.

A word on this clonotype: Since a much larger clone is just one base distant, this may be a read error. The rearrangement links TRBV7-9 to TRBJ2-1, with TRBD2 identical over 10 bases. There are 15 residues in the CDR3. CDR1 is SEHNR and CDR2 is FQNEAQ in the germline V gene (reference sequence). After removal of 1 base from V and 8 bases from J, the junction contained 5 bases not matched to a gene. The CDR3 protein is CASSLGAGGGDEQFF. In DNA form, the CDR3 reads TGTGCCAGCAGCTTAGGAGCGGGGGGGGGGGATGAGCAGTTCTTC.

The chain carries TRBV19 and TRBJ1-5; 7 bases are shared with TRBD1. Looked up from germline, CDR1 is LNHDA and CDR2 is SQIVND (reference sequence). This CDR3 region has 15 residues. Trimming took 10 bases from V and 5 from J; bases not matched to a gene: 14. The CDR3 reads CATGDREEGDQPQHF. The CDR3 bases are TGTGCCACCGGAGACAGGGAAGAGGGGGATCAGCCCCAGCATTTT.

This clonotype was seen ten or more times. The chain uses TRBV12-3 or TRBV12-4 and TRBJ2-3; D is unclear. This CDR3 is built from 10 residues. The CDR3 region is CVTGADTQYF. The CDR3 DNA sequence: TGTGTAACCGGAGCAGATACGCAGTATTTT.

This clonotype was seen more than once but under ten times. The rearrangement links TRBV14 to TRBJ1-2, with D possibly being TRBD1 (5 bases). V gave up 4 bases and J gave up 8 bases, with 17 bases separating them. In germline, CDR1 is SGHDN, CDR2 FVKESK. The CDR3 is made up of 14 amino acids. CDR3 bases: TGTGCCAGCAGCCCCTCCGGGGCCCTGGCGGGCTACACCTTC. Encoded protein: CASSPSGALAGYTF. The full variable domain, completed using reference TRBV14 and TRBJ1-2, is EAGVTQFPSHSVIEKGQTVTLRCDPISGHDNLYWYRRVMGKEIKFLLHFVKESKQDESGMPNNRFLAERTGGTYSTLKVQPAELEDSGVYFCASSPSGALAGYTFGSGTRLTVV.